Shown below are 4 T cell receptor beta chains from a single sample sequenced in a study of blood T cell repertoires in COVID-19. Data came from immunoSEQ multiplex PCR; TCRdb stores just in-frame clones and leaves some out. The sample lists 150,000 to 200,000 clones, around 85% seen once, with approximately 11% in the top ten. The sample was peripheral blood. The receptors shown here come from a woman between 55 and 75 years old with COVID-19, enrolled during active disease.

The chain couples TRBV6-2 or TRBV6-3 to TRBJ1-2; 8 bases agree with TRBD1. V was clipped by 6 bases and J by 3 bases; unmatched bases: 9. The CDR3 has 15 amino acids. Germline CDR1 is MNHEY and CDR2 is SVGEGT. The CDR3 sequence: CASSSGQALDYGYTF. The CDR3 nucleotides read TGTGCCAGCAGCTCGGGACAGGCCCTCGACTATGGCTACACCTTC.

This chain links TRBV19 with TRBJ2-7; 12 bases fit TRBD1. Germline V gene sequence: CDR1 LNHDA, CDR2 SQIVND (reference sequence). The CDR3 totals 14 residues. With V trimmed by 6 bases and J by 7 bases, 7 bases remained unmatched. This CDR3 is CASSAGQGAREQYF. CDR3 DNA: TGTGCCAGTAGCGCGGGACAGGGGGCAAGAGAGCAGTACTTC. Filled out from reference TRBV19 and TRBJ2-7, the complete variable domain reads DGGITQSPKYLFRKEGQNVTLSCEQNLNHDAMYWYRQDPGQGLRLIYYSQIVNDFQKGDIAEGYSVSREKKESFPLTVTSAQKNPTAFYLCASSAGQGAREQYFGPGTRLTVT.

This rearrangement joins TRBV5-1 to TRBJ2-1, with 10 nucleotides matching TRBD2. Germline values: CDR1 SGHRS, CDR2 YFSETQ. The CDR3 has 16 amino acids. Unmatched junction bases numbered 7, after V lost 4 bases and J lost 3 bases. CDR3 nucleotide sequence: TGCGCCAGCAGCGAGGGACTAGCGTCTAGCTACAATGAGCAGTTCTTC. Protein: CASSEGLASSYNEQFF.

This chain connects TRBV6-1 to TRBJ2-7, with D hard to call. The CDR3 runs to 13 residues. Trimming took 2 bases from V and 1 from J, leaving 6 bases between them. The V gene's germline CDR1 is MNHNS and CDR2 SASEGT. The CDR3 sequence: CASSEQSSYEQYF. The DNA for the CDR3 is TGTGCCAGCAGTGAACAGTCATCCTACGAGCAGTACTTC.